These T cell receptor beta chains were read from a single sample in a study of CD8 T cells in Susac syndrome. MiXCR, applied by TCRdb to the immunoSEQ multiplex PCR reads, yields one record per CDR3 protein. The sample has around 270,000 distinct CDR3 sequences, approximately 91% seen once. Material: CD8+ T cells from PBMCs. These receptors came from a human donor with multiple sclerosis. CDR3s include the opening cysteine and the closing phenylalanine or tryptophan. The D gene is left open where the match is weak. Part of the rows lack a size; the others show once, few, many or a class for expanded clones.

size | D | J | V | DNA | CDR3
once | . | TRBJ1-1 | TRBV28 | TGTGTTATCAGGGACGCGGGCACTGAAGCTTTCTTT | CVIRDAGTEAFF
. | TRBD2 | TRBJ2-2 | TRBV7-9 | TGTGCCAGCCCCTTTGCACTGCAGTGTCTAGCGGGAGTCACCGGGGAGCTGTTTTTT | CASPFALQCLAGVTGELFF
. | . | TRBJ2-1 | TRBV25-1 | TGTGCCAGCAGTGGCCACTCCGAGCAGTTCTTC | CASSGHSEQFF
. | TRBD2 | TRBJ2-1 | TRBV20-1 | TGCAGTGCTCTACTAGCGTATAGGTACAATGAGCAGTTCTTC | CSALLAYRYNEQFF
. | . | TRBJ2-1 | TRBV20-1 | TGCAGTGCCCGAGGAGGGACGTTACGCAATGAGCAGTTCTTC | CSARGGTLRNEQFF
. | TRBD1 | TRBJ2-5 | TRBV27 | TGTGCCAGCAGTCCTGCCCCGGGACAGGGTAACGAGACCCAGTACTTC | CASSPAPGQGNETQYF
. | TRBD2 | TRBJ2-5 | TRBV9 | TGTGCCAGCAGCTGGAGCGGGGGGCTTCAAGAGACCCAGTACTTC | CASSWSGGLQETQYF
. | . | TRBJ1-1 | TRBV5-5 | TGTGCCAGCAGAGTACGGGCGGAGGGGCTGAACACTGAAGCTTTCTTT | CASRVRAEGLNTEAFF
. | TRBD1 | TRBJ2-7 | TRBV27 | TGTGCCAGCTCTCGGGACAGATTTTCGGAGCAGTACTTC | CASSRDRFSEQYF
. | TRBD2 | TRBJ2-1 | TRBV27 | TGTGCCAGCAGAGACCACATGGGAGGGTCCTACAATGAGCAGTTCTTC | CASRDHMGGSYNEQFF
. | . | TRBJ2-7 | TRBV3-1 | TGTGCCAGCAGCCCCCGACTAGATCCCTACGAGCAGTACTTC | CASSPRLDPYEQYF
. | . | TRBJ1-2 | TRBV3-1 | TGTGCCAGCAGCCATTCATGGACGGCCCTTGTTAACTATGGCTACACCTTC | CASSHSWTALVNYGYTF
. | TRBD1 | TRBJ1-6 | TRBV5-6 | TGTGCCAGCAGCGCCCGGGGACAGGGAAATTCACCCCTCCACTTT | CASSARGQGNSPLHF
. | . | TRBJ2-7 | TRBV7-9 | TGTGCCAGCAGCTCATCCATCTACGAGCAGTACTTC | CASSSSIYEQYF
. | . | TRBJ2-5 | TRBV15 | TGTGCCACCGCCCGGGGAGGTGAGGCCTACAAGAAGACCCAGTACTTC | CATARGGEAYKKTQYF
. | TRBD2 | TRBJ2-1 | TRBV27 | TGTGCCAGCAGTCCCCCCCCGATGGGACTAGCCGCCTTTAATGAGCAGTTCTTC | CASSPPPMGLAAFNEQFF
. | . | TRBJ1-5 | TRBV7-9 | . | CASSSSKGTYQPQHF
. | . | TRBJ1-6 | TRBV7-9 | TGTGCCAGCAGCTTAGCAACAGGGTCCAATTCACCCCTCCACTTT | CASSLATGSNSPLHF
. | TRBD2 | TRBJ2-3 | TRBV11-1 | TGTGCCAGCAGCGACACCGGGACTAGCGGGTACACAGATACGCAGTATTTT | CASSDTGTSGYTDTQYF
. | . | TRBJ2-7 | TRBV15 | TGTGCCACCAGCAGACCAGGGGGGCCGGTGGACGAGCAGTACTTC | CATSRPGGPVDEQYF
. | . | TRBJ2-1 | TRBV4-1 | TGCGCCAGCAGCCAAGCCCAGGGCAATGAGCAGTTCTTC | CASSQAQGNEQFF
. | TRBD2 | TRBJ2-7 | TRBV7-2 | TGTGCCAGCACCTTCTGGGGGCGGGAGGGGATATACGAGCAGTACTTC | CASTFWGREGIYEQYF
. | TRBD1 | TRBJ1-1 | TRBV9 | TGTGCCAGCAGCGGGAGACAGGGGATGAACACTGAAGCTTTCTTT | CASSGRQGMNTEAFF
once | . | TRBJ1-1 | TRBV12-3/TRBV12-4 | TGTGCCAGCAGTTTAGGATCCACGGCTGAAGCTTTCTTT | CASSLGSTAEAFF
. | . | TRBJ2-2 | TRBV23-1 | TGCGCCCTACAAGGGGCGCGGTTACCTTCGAACACCGGGGAGCTGTTTTTT | CALQGARLPSNTGELFF
. | TRBD2 | TRBJ2-3 | TRBV30 | TGTGCCTGGAGTGTGGCTAGCGGAAGCACAGATACGCAGTATTTT | CAWSVASGSTDTQYF
. | TRBD1 | TRBJ1-2 | TRBV9 | TGTGCCAGCAGCGGAGGACAGGGGACGGGCTATGGCTACACCTTC | CASSGGQGTGYGYTF
. | TRBD1 | TRBJ2-1 | TRBV15 | TGTGCCACCAGCAGACCCGGACAGGGTGCGTTCTTC | CATSRPGQGAFF
few | . | TRBJ2-5 | TRBV20-1 | TGCAGTGCTAGAGATACAGAGACCCAGTACTTC | CSARDTETQYF
. | . | TRBJ2-7 | TRBV19 | TGTGCCAGTAGTATCAAGGGGGAGTTCTACGAGCAGTACTTC | CASSIKGEFYEQYF
. | . | TRBJ1-1 | TRBV5-5 | TGTGCCAGCAGCCCCTCCGGGACGGCGAACACTGAAGCTTTCTTT | CASSPSGTANTEAFF
. | TRBD2 | TRBJ2-1 | TRBV6-2/TRBV6-3 | TGTGCCAGCAGCTGGACTAGTTTAAACAATGAGCAGTTCTTC | CASSWTSLNNEQFF
. | . | TRBJ2-5 | TRBV6-2/TRBV6-3 | TGTGCCAGCACCAGAGCGGGCGTCCAAGAGACCCAGTACTTC | CASTRAGVQETQYF
. | . | TRBJ2-1 | TRBV27 | TGTGCCAGCAGTTTATCCTCAGCGGTACAATACAATGAGCAGTTCTTC | CASSLSSAVQYNEQFF
. | . | TRBJ1-2 | TRBV12-3/TRBV12-4 | TGTGCCAGCCATAATTTGGACACCGGGGCTCTTGGCTACACCTTC | CASHNLDTGALGYTF
. | . | TRBJ1-1 | TRBV19 | TGTGCCAGTAGTATAGGTCGGGAAGCTTTCTTT | CASSIGREAFF
. | . | TRBJ2-1 | TRBV5-6 | TGTGCCAGCAGCTTGGTGGGACCGCTGTTATACAATGAGCAGTTCTTC | CASSLVGPLLYNEQFF
. | . | TRBJ2-1 | TRBV5-6 | TGTGCCAGCAGCTTGAGAAGCTTGGGGCCAAACCCGATCCATGAGCAGTTCTTC | CASSLRSLGPNPIHEQFF
. | TRBD2 | TRBJ2-1 | TRBV11-2 | TGTGCCAGCAGCTTAGAAACTAGCGCCTGGTTCAATGAGCAGTTCTTC | CASSLETSAWFNEQFF
. | . | TRBJ2-7 | TRBV7-9 | TGTGCCAGCAGCTTAGTGGCTAGCGACAAGCAGTACTTC | CASSLVASDKQYF
. | . | TRBJ2-7 | TRBV6-2/TRBV6-3 | TGTGCCAGCAGTTACCTGGACGGCGCAAGGTACGAGCAGTACTTC | CASSYLDGARYEQYF
. | . | TRBJ1-1 | TRBV20-1 | TGCAGTGTCCCGGGAAAACCCCCCGCGAACACTGAAGCTTTCTTT | CSVPGKPPANTEAFF
. | . | TRBJ2-7 | TRBV28 | TGTGCCAGCAGAACAGGGAGGGAGGACTCCTACGAGCAGTACTTC | CASRTGREDSYEQYF
. | TRBD2 | TRBJ2-7 | TRBV9 | TGTGCCAGCAGCCCGAGCGGGAGCAGCACCTACGAGCAGTACTTC | CASSPSGSSTYEQYF
. | . | TRBJ1-1 | TRBV19 | TGTGCCAGTAGCCGGACACTCGGTGAAGCTTTCTTT | CASSRTLGEAFF
. | . | TRBJ1-5 | TRBV2 | TGTGCCAGCAGTGAACCCGGAATGAGGCCCCAGCATTTT | CASSEPGMRPQHF
. | . | TRBJ1-1 | TRBV4-1 | TGCGCCAGCAGCCAAGCAGATATTTTGAACACTGAAGCTTTCTTT | CASSQADILNTEAFF
. | . | TRBJ2-7 | TRBV29-1 | TGCAGCGTTTTTGGCAGCCTTGCCGAGCAGTACTTC | CSVFGSLAEQYF
. | . | TRBJ1-1 | TRBV10-3 | TGTGCCATCAGGCTGGAGGGAGGGGAGACTGAAGCTTTCTTT | CAIRLEGGETEAFF
. | . | TRBJ2-5 | TRBV12-3/TRBV12-4 | TGTGCCAGCAGCCTCCGGGCCGCCATGGAGACCCAGTACTTC | CASSLRAAMETQYF
. | . | TRBJ2-3 | TRBV10-3 | TGTGCCATCAGGGACTTCAGTAGCACAGATACGCAGTATTTT | CAIRDFSSTDTQYF